This TCR beta chain was profiled in a study of blood T cell repertoires in COVID-19. Study-wide background: The United States, Italy and Spain were the sources of the acute and convalescent COVID-19 samples. PBMCs, B-cell-depleted T cells, or T cells were the source of the cDNA or gDNA that made up the material.

Per the germline V gene, CDR1 is MNHNS and CDR2 is SASEGT. Trimming took 2 bases from V and 4 from J, leaving 8 bases between them. The CDR3 length is 13 residues. Authors' analysis steps: The authors estimated nucleated cell counts from reference gene primer amplification. Method: immunoSEQ multiplex PCR; TCRdb's copy keeps in-frame clones and lacks some. V, J and clone size derive from that table, while D and trimming were established from the DNA sequence. Seen here are roughly 140,000 clones, about 80% observed once, and the top ten hold 6% to 7.5%. V gene TRBV6-1 combines with J gene TRBJ1-1, with D unclear. The TCR was taken from a human donor in a cohort sampled during active COVID-19. Sequenced material: peripheral blood. The CDR3 spells CASSETRGTEAFF. The CDR3 DNA sequence: TGTGCCAGCAGTGAAACCCGGGGCACTGAAGCTTTCTTT.